These T cell receptor beta chains were read from a single sample in a study of T cells in Graves' hyperthyroidism and ophthalmopathy. TCRdb redid the calling of the multiplex PCR reads with MiXCR, one entry per CDR3 protein. The profile covers around 350,000 distinct CDR3 sequences, with around 14% appearing a single time and 9.2% taken by the ten largest. The material sequenced was blood. The source of these receptors is a woman aged 18-29 years with Graves' hyperthyroidism. The CDR3 runs from the conserved cysteine through the conserved F or W. The order of the fields is CDR3 DNA, CDR3 protein, clone size, J gene, D gene, V gene. A D gene is named only where the DNA matches it firmly. Some rows have no size entry. The others give once, few or many, or a class for an expanded clone.

TGTGCCAGCAGTAGTATGGGGGGCTGGGAGGAGACCCAGTACTTC	CASSSMGGWEETQYF	few	TRBJ2-5	.	TRBV2
TGTGCCAGCAGCGTAGAGGGGGGGAGAGGAGTCAATGAGCAGTTCTTC	CASSVEGGRGVNEQFF	many	TRBJ2-1	.	TRBV9
TGTGCCAGCAGCCAAGAAGGCTTGAACTATGGCTACACCTTC	CASSQEGLNYGYTF	.	TRBJ1-2	.	TRBV3-1
TGTGCCAGCCCTCGCCCCACTGAAGCTTTCTTT	CASPRPTEAFF	.	TRBJ1-1	.	TRBV6-1
TGTGCCAGCAGTTACTCGGGACAAGTGCTTAACTATGGCTACACCTTC	CASSYSGQVLNYGYTF	many	TRBJ1-2	.	TRBV6-6
TGTGCCAGCAACCAACAGGGTAGTGGGAGAGAGACCCAGTACTTC	CASNQQGSGRETQYF	.	TRBJ2-5	.	TRBV4-2
TGTGCCAGCGAGAGGAGGGATGAGCAGTTCTTC	CASERRDEQFF	many	TRBJ2-1	.	TRBV28
TGTGCCAGCAGTGACACTAGCGGGAGGTACAATGAGCAGTTCTTC	CASSDTSGRYNEQFF	.	TRBJ2-1	TRBD2	TRBV9
TGTGCCAGCAGGGGGGGAAGCACAGATACGCAGTATTTT	CASRGGSTDTQYF	many	TRBJ2-3	.	TRBV7-2
TGTGCCAGCTCTCCTGACAGGGTAAATCAGCCCCAGCATTTT	CASSPDRVNQPQHF	many	TRBJ1-5	TRBD1	TRBV18
TGTGCCACCAGCGTTGCTAGCGGGGGGAGCACAGATACGCAGTATTTT	CATSVASGGSTDTQYF	.	TRBJ2-3	TRBD2	TRBV15
TGTGCCAGCAGCCGGCCGGGACAGGGGTTCCACGAGCAGTACTTC	CASSRPGQGFHEQYF	many	TRBJ2-7	TRBD1	TRBV14
TGTGCCAGCAGCCAAGATTCCCCCCGAAAATCTGAAAAACTGTTTTTT	CASSQDSPRKSEKLFF	many	TRBJ1-4	.	TRBV3-1
TGTGCCAGCAGCCGCGGCGGGGGCTATGGTGGAGAGACCCAGTACTTC	CASSRGGGYGGETQYF	many	TRBJ2-5	.	TRBV28
TGTGCCAGCAGCCAAGGTCACAACACTGAAGCTTTCTTT	CASSQGHNTEAFF	many	TRBJ1-1	.	TRBV14
TGCGCCAGCAGCCAGACTTTGGACAGAATTAATGAAAAACTGTTTTTT	CASSQTLDRINEKLFF	once	TRBJ1-4	.	TRBV4-1
TGTGCCTGGAGTGCCCTCTACAATGAGCAGTTCTTC	CAWSALYNEQFF	many	TRBJ2-1	.	TRBV30
TGTGCCAGCAGCCGCCACGAAGGGATTGGTAATTCACCCCTCCACTTT	CASSRHEGIGNSPLHF	many	TRBJ1-6	.	TRBV3-1
TGTGCCAGCAGCCAAGAACTTGCGTCAACGGCCCAGTACTTC	CASSQELASTAQYF	few	TRBJ2-5	.	TRBV14
TGTGCCACCAGTGGGCCCTCTCGGGACAGGAGAAGCTACGAGCAGTACTTC	CATSGPSRDRRSYEQYF	many	TRBJ2-7	TRBD1	TRBV24-1
TGTGCCAGCAGTTACTCGAGTGGGGGTACCGTAGAGACCCAGTACTTC	CASSYSSGGTVETQYF	few	TRBJ2-5	.	TRBV6-6
TGCAGTGCTTCCGCGACAGCCAGTGGTCAGCCCCAGCATTTT	CSASATASGQPQHF	many	TRBJ1-5	.	TRBV20-1
TGTGCCAGCAGCTTCGGGACAGGGGCAGGTTATGAGCAGTTCTTC	CASSFGTGAGYEQFF	many	TRBJ2-1	TRBD1	TRBV7-2
TGCAATGCTAGACTTAGTTGGGGGGACTACGAGCAGTACTTC	CNARLSWGDYEQYF	many	TRBJ2-7	.	TRBV20-1
TGCAGTGCTAGGGGAAGGCGGGGACTACCGGGTGAGACCCAGTACTTC	CSARGRRGLPGETQYF	many	TRBJ2-5	TRBD2	TRBV20-1
TGTGCCAGCAGCTTCCTGGGACAGCCATCCTACGAGCAGTACTTC	CASSFLGQPSYEQYF	few	TRBJ2-7	TRBD1	TRBV5-6
TGCAGTGCCCCGGACAGGGCATATAGCAATCAGCCCCAGCATTTT	CSAPDRAYSNQPQHF	.	TRBJ1-5	TRBD1	TRBV20-1
TGTGCCAGCAGTGAAGCGGGTTGGGGGACTGAGCAGTTCTTC	CASSEAGWGTEQFF	few	TRBJ2-1	.	TRBV2
TGTGCCAGCAGCCTTCGTGTTGGAAGCTCCTACAATGAGCAGTTCTTC	CASSLRVGSSYNEQFF	many	TRBJ2-1	.	TRBV14
TGTGCCAGCAGTTTACCGACTAGCGGGGCGTCCTACAATGAGCAGTTCTTC	CASSLPTSGASYNEQFF	many	TRBJ2-1	TRBD2	TRBV28
TGTGCCAGCAGCTTTAGTCCCCGGGGCGGTTCCATCTACGAGCAGTACTTC	CASSFSPRGGSIYEQYF	few	TRBJ2-7	.	TRBV7-8
TGTGCCAGCAGCCGGGGAGGGGGTCGGGGAACGCAGTATTTT	CASSRGGGRGTQYF	.	TRBJ2-3	.	TRBV3-1
TGTGCCAGCAGCCAGGGACAGATGAACACTGAAGCTTTCTTT	CASSQGQMNTEAFF	many	TRBJ1-1	TRBD1	TRBV3-1
TGTGCCAGCAGTTTCACAGCGACCTACGAGCAGTACTTC	CASSFTATYEQYF	.	TRBJ2-7	.	TRBV12-3/TRBV12-4
TGTGCCAGCAGCTTAGATGGGATGGGCAATCAGCCCCAGCATTTT	CASSLDGMGNQPQHF	.	TRBJ1-5	.	TRBV7-8
TGTGCCAGCAGCCAAGCCACGGAGACCCAGTACTTC	CASSQATETQYF	many	TRBJ2-5	.	TRBV3-1
TGTGCCACCAGCGGGGGGGCCCCAGATACGCAGTATTTT	CATSGGAPDTQYF	.	TRBJ2-3	.	TRBV15
TGTGCCAGCAGCCTCTTCTGGGCGGGGGGGCGCAATGAGCAGTTCTTC	CASSLFWAGGRNEQFF	many	TRBJ2-1	TRBD2	TRBV7-2
TGTGCCATCAGAGCTGACGGCATGAACACTGAAGCTTTCTTT	CAIRADGMNTEAFF	many	TRBJ1-1	.	TRBV10-3
TGTGCCAGCAGGCCGGGACACCAATCCTACGAGCAGTACTTC	CASRPGHQSYEQYF	many	TRBJ2-7	.	TRBV12-3/TRBV12-4
TGTGCCAGCAGTTTCCCCCACAGGGCCTACGAGCAGTACTTC	CASSFPHRAYEQYF	.	TRBJ2-7	.	TRBV28
TGTGCCAGCAGTTTAGGTGAGCAGTTCTTC	CASSLGEQFF	many	TRBJ2-1	.	TRBV12-3/TRBV12-4
TGTGCCAGCAGTTCATCCGGGACGGCACAAGAGACCCAGTACTTC	CASSSSGTAQETQYF	many	TRBJ2-5	.	TRBV6-1
TGTGCCAGCAGCCCCACGGGTGACCACGAGCAGTACTTC	CASSPTGDHEQYF	many	TRBJ2-7	.	TRBV11-2
TGTGCCAGCAGTTTACTGGGACAGGGGAACGACGAGCAGTACTTC	CASSLLGQGNDEQYF	many	TRBJ2-7	TRBD1	TRBV12-3/TRBV12-4
TGTGCCAGCTCAGAAGAGGACGGTAACACTGAAGCTTTCTTT	CASSEEDGNTEAFF	many	TRBJ1-1	.	TRBV18
TGTGCCAGCAGTTCCCCATGGGACGATAGCAATCAGCCCCAGCATTTT	CASSSPWDDSNQPQHF	many	TRBJ1-5	.	TRBV6-1
TGTGCCAGCAGTGCTTCGAAGGGGACTAACTATGGCTACACCTTC	CASSASKGTNYGYTF	.	TRBJ1-2	.	TRBV6-1
TGTGCCAGCTCACCACCCTACAATGAGCAGTTCTTC	CASSPPYNEQFF	many	TRBJ2-1	.	TRBV12-3/TRBV12-4
TGTGCCACCAGTGATTTCGGACTTTACGAGCAGCACTTC	CATSDFGLYEQHF	.	TRBJ2-7	.	TRBV24-1
TGTGCCAGCAGCCAAGAGGTCCTAGCGGGAGCCTCGTGGCCAGATACGCAGTATTTT	CASSQEVLAGASWPDTQYF	.	TRBJ2-3	TRBD2	TRBV4-2
TGTGCCAGCAGTTTCGGACAGCGAGAGACCCAGTACTTC	CASSFGQRETQYF	many	TRBJ2-5	.	TRBV11-2
TGTGCCAGTAGTCGAGACAGGGCGGGCTATGGCTACACCTTC	CASSRDRAGYGYTF	few	TRBJ1-2	TRBD1	TRBV19
TGTGCCAGCAGTTCCCTCTACAGGGAATCCTACGAGCAGTACTTC	CASSSLYRESYEQYF	many	TRBJ2-7	.	TRBV28
TGTGCCAGCAGCTTAGGGCCAGCGGGAGTGGGCACAGATACGCAGTATTTT	CASSLGPAGVGTDTQYF	many	TRBJ2-3	TRBD2	TRBV7-6
TGTGCCATCAGTGACAGGGGGAAGCAGTTCTTC	CAISDRGKQFF	.	TRBJ2-1	TRBD1	TRBV10-3
TGTGCCAGCAGCGAAACCGGGACGGCTAATTCACCCCTCCACTTT	CASSETGTANSPLHF	few	TRBJ1-6	.	TRBV9
TGCGCCAGCAGCCAAGTCCCGATAGATGCTTCTGGCTACACCTTC	CASSQVPIDASGYTF	.	TRBJ1-2	.	TRBV4-3
TGCAGCGTTCATAGAGGACTAGAGAAGGAGACCCAGTACTTC	CSVHRGLEKETQYF	.	TRBJ2-5	TRBD2	TRBV29-1